One T cell receptor beta chain is described in this entry. Its antigen is not identified. This record belongs to a study of molecular identifiers for immune sequencing clone quantification. The use of previously described methods and listed TCR primers produced the bulk TCR libraries. Using its own MiXCR run on the PCR reads, TCRdb lists one record per CDR3 protein. Of 490,000 or so distinct CDR3 sequences in the sample, around 23% were seen once. After removal of 4 bases from V and 14 bases from J, the junction contained 16 bases not matched to a gene. In germline, CDR1 is SGHDT, CDR2 YYEEEE. The CDR3 is 15 amino acids. A CD8+CD4-CCR7+CD45RA+ gate was used to sort naive CD8 T cells. Study results and limitations: A single cell's spiked Jurkat TCR RNA was reportedly detectable among 900,000 to 1,000,000 naive cells.

The sequenced material came from naive CD8+ T cells from blood, with Jurkat cell RNA spiked in. Subset in this sample: FACS-sorted CD8+CD4-CCR7+CD45RA+ naive T cells. The chain joins TRBV5-6 to TRBJ1-4, with 8 bases that match TRBD1. The clonotype comes from a human donor in good health. Some libraries in this study had Jurkat cell RNA spiked in. The CDR3 DNA reads as TGTGCCAGCAGCCACGGGACAGGACGACCTGAATGCCTGTTTTTT. Translation: CASSHGTGRPECLFF.